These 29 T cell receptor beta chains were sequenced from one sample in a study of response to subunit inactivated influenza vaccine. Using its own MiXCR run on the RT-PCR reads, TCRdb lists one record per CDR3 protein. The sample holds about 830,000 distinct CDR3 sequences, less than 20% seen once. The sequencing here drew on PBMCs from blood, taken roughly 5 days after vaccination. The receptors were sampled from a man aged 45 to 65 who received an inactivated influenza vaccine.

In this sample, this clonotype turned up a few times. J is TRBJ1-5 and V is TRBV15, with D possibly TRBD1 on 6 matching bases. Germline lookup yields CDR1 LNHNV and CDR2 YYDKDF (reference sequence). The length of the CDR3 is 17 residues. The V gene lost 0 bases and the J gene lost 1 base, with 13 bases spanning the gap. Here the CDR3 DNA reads TGTGCCACCAGCAGAGATCCAAAAACAGGGAGCAATCAGCCCCAGCATTTT. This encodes CATSRDPKTGSNQPQHF.

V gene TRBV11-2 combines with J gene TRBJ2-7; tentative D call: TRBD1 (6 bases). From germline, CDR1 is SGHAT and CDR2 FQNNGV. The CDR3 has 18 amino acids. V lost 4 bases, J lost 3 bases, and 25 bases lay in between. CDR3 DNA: TGTGCCAGCAGCTCCTTAAACCCTTGGGCCCGAGGGGGCTACGAGCAGTACTTC. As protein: CASSSLNPWARGGYEQYF.

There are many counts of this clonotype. Here the CDR3 DNA reads TGTGCCAGCACCTACTCCCTGGGGTCACCCCTCCACTTT. This gives the protein CASTYSLGSPLHF. The chain combines TRBV12-3 or TRBV12-4 with TRBJ1-6; D not certain. The CDR3 is made up of 13 amino acids. V shed 7 bases and J shed 10 bases, with 14 bases lying between them.

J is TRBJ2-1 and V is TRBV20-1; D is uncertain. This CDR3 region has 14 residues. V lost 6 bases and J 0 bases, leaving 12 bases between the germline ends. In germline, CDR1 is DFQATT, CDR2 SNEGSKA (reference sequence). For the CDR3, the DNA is TGCAGTGCCCACGGGTTTAGCTCCTACAATGAGCAGTTCTTC. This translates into CSAHGFSSYNEQFF.

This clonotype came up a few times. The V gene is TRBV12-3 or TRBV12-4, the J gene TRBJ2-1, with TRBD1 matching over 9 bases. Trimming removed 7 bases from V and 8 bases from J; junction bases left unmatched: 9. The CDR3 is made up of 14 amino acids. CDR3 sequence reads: CASTGGTGSYEQFF. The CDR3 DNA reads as TGTGCCAGCACCGGCGGGACAGGGTCCTATGAGCAGTTCTTC.

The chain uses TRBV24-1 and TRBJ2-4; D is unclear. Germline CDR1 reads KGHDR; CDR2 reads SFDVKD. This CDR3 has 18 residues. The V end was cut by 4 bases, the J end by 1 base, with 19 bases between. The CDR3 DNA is TGTGCCACCAGTGACAATAATAAGGAGCCTCGGGCCAAAAACATTCAGTACTTC. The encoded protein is CATSDNNKEPRAKNIQYF.

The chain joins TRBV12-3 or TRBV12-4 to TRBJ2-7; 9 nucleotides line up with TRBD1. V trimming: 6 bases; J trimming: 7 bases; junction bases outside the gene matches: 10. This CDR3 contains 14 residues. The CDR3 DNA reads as TGTGCCAGCAGCCCGGACAGGGGATTTGGAGAGCAGTACTTC. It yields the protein CASSPDRGFGEQYF.

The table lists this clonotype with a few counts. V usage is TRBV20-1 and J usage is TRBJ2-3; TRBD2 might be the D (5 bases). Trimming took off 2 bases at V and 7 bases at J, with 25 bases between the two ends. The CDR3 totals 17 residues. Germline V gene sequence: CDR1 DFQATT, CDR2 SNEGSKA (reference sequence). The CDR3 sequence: CSARPADGVGSGHTQYF. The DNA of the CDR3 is TGCAGTGCTAGACCCGCGGACGGGGTTGGATCTGGGCATACGCAGTATTTT.

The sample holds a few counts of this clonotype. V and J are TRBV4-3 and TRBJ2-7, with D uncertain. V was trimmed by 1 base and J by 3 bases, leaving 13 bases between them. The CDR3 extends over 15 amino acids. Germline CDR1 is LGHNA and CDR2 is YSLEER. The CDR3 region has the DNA TGCGCCAGCAGCCAAGGTATAGGAAGGGACTACGAGCAGTACTTC. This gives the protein CASSQGIGRDYEQYF.

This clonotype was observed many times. The CDR3 sequence is CASSLAYREQFF. The CDR3 DNA reads as TGTGCCAGCAGTTTAGCGTACCGTGAGCAGTTCTTC. J is TRBJ2-1 and V is TRBV12-3 or TRBV12-4; D unclear. The CDR3 has 12 residues. The germline V and J ends were trimmed by 0 bases and 9 bases, with 6 bases remaining between them.

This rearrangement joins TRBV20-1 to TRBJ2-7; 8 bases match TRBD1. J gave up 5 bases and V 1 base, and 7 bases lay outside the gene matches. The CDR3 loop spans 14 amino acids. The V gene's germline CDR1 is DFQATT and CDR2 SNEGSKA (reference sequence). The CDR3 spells CSARVRQGSDEQYF. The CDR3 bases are TGCAGTGCTAGAGTGAGACAGGGGAGCGACGAGCAGTACTTC.

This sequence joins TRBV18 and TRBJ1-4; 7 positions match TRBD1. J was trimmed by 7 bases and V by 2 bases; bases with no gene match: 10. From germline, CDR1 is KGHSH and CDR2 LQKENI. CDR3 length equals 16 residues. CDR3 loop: CASSPTVPGGSEKLFF. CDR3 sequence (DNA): TGTGCCAGCTCACCAACGGTCCCAGGGGGGAGTGAAAAACTGTTTTTT.

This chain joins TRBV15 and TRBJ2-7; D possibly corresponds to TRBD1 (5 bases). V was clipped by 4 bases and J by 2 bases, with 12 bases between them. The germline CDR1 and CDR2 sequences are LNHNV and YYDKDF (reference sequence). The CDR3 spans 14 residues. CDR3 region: CATSNRLGAYEQYF. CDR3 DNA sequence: TGTGCCACCAGCAACCGTCTAGGGGCCTACGAGCAGTACTTC.

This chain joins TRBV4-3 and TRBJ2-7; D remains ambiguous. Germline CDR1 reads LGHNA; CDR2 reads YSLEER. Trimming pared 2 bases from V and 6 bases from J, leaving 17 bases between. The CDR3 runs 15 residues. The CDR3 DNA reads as TGCGCCAGCAGCCAAACACGGACGGCCCGCGGCGAGCAGTACTTC. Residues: CASSQTRTARGEQYF.

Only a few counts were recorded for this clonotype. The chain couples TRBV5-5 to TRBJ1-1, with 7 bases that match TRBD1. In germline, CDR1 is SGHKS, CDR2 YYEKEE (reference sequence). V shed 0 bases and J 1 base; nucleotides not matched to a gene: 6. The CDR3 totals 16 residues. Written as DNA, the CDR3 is TGTGCCAGCAGCTTGGGTTTAGGGACAGAGAACACTGAAGCTTTCTTT. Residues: CASSLGLGTENTEAFF. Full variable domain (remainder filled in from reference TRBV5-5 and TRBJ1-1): DAGVTQSPTHLIKTRGQQVTLRCSPISGHKSVSWYQQVLGQGPQFIFQYYEKEERGRGNFPDRFSARQFPNYSSELNVNALLLGDSALYLCASSLGLGTENTEAFFGQGTRLTVV.

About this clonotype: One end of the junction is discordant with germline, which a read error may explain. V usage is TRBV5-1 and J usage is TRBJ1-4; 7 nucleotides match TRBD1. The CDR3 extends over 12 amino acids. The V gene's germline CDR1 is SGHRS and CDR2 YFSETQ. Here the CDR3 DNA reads TGCGACAGCAGCCTATCCAGGGGGGAACTGTTTTTT. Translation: CDSSLSRGELFF.

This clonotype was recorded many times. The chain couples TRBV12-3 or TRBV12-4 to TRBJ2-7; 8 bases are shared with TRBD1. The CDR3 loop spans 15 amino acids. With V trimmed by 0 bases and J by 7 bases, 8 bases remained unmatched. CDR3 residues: CASSLADRAWKEQYF. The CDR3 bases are TGTGCCAGCAGTTTAGCGGACAGGGCATGGAAAGAGCAGTACTTC.

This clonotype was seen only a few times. CDR3 DNA sequence: TGCAGTGCTAGATCTCCTGACAGGGGAGTAGAGACCCAGTACTTC. As protein: CSARSPDRGVETQYF. V gene TRBV20-1 combines with J gene TRBJ2-5; 8 bases agree with TRBD1. The trim removed 2 bases at V and 4 bases at J, leaving 9 bases unmatched. There are 15 residues in the CDR3. Germline CDR1 DFQATT, CDR2 SNEGSKA (reference sequence).

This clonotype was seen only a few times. CDR3 nucleotides: TGTGCCAGCAGCTTGGAGGGACAGGGTTTCTCCTACGAGCAGTACTTC. Its protein is CASSLEGQGFSYEQYF. The V gene is TRBV5-5, the J gene TRBJ2-7; 9 bases fit TRBD1. The CDR3 sequence is 16 residues long. V was clipped by 0 bases and J by 0 bases; unmatched bases: 4. The germline V gene has CDR1 SGHKS and CDR2 YYEKEE (reference sequence).

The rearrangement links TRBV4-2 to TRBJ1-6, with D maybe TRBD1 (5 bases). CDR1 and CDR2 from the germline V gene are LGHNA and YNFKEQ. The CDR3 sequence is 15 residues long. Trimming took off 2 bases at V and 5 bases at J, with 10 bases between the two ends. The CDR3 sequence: CASSQRDGHNSPLHF. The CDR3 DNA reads TGTGCCAGCAGCCAAAGGGACGGCCATAATTCACCCCTCCACTTT.

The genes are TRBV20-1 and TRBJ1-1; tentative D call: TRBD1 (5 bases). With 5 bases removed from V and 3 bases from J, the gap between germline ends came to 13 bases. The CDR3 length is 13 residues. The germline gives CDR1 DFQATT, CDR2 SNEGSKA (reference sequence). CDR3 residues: CSAARGSHTEAFF. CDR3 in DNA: TGCAGTGCTGCGCGGGGCAGCCACACTGAAGCTTTCTTT.

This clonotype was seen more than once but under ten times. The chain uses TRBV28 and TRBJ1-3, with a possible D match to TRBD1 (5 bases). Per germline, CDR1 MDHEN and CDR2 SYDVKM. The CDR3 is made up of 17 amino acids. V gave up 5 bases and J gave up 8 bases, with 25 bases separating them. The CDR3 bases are TGTGCCAGCAGTACTGTTGCCCTGGGAGGGCGAGGGGACACCATATATTTT. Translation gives CASSTVALGGRGDTIYF.

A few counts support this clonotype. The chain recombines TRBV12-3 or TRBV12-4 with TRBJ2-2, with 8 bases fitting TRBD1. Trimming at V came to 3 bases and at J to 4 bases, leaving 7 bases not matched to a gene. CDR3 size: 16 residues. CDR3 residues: CASSLGQGAGTGELFF. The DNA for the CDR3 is TGTGCCAGCAGTTTGGGCCAGGGGGCTGGCACCGGGGAGCTGTTTTTT.

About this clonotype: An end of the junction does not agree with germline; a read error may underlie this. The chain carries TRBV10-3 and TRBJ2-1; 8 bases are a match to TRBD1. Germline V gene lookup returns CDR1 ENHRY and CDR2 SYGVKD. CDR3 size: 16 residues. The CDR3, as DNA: TGTGCCATCAGCGAGTCCCCCCGGACAGGGATCTATGAGCAGTTCTTC. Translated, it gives CAISESPRTGIYEQFF.

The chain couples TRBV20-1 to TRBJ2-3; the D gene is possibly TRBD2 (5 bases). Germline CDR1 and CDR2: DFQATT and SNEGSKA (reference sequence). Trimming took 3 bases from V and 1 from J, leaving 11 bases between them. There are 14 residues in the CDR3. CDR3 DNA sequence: TGCAGTGCTAGTCCCGGGATCGGCACAGATACGCAGTATTTT. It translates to CSASPGIGTDTQYF.

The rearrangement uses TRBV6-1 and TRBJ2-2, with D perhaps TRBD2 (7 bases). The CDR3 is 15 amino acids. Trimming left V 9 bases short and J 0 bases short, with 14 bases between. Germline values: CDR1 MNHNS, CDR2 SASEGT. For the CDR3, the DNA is TGTGCCAGTAAGACGGGGGGCTCGAACACCGGGGAGCTGTTTTTT. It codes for CASKTGGSNTGELFF.

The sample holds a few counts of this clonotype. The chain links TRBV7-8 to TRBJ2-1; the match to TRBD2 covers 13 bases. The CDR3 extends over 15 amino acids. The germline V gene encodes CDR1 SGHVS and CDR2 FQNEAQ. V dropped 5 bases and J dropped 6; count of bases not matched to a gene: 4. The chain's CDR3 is CASSHGTSGANEQFF. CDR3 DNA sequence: TGTGCCAGCAGCCACGGGACTAGCGGGGCCAATGAGCAGTTCTTC.

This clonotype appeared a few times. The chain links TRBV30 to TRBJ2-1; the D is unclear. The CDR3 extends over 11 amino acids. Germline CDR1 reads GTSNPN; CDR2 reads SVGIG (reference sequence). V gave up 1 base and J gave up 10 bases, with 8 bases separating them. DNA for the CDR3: TGTGCCTGGAGTGACCAGGTGGAGCAGTTCTTC. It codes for CAWSDQVEQFF. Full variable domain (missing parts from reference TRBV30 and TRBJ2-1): SQTIHQWPATLVQPVGSPLSLECTVEGTSNPNLYWYRQAAGRGLQLLFYSVGIGQISSEVPQNLSASRPQDRQFILSSKKLLLSDSGFYLCAWSDQVEQFFGPGTRLTVL.

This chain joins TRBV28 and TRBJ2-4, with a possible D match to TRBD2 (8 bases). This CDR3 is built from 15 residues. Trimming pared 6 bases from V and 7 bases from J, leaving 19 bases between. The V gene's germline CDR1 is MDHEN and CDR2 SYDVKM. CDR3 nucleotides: TGTGCCAGCAGACCCGGGAGGGGGCTAGGGAACATTCAGTACTTC. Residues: CASRPGRGLGNIQYF.